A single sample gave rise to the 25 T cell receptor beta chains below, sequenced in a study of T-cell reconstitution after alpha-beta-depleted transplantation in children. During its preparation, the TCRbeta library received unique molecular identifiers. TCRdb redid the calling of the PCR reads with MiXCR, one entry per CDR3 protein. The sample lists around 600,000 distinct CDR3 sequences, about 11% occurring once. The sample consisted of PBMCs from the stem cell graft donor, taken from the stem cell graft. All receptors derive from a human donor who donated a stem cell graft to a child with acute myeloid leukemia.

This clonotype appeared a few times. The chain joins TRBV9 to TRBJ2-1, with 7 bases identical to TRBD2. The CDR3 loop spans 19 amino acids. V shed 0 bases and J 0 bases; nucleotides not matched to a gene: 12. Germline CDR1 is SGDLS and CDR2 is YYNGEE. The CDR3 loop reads CASSVGASGVPRSYNEQFF. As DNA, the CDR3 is TGTGCCAGCAGCGTAGGGGCTAGCGGAGTCCCCCGCTCCTACAATGAGCAGTTCTTC. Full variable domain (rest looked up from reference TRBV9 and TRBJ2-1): DSGVTQTPKHLITATGQRVTLRCSPRSGDLSVYWYQQSLDQGLQFLIQYYNGEERAKGNILERFSAQQFPDLHSELNLSSLELGDSALYFCASSVGASGVPRSYNEQFFGPGTRLTVL.

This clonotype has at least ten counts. The CDR3 DNA sequence: TGTGCCAGCAGCTTAGCTGGGACAGGGGGGTACTATGGCTACACCTTC. It translates to CASSLAGTGGYYGYTF. This rearrangement joins TRBV7-2 to TRBJ1-2; the match to TRBD1 covers 11 bases. The CDR3 runs to 16 residues. CDR1 is SGHTA and CDR2 is FQGNSA in the germline V gene. With 0 bases clipped from V and 3 bases from J, the junction kept 3 bases outside the gene matches.

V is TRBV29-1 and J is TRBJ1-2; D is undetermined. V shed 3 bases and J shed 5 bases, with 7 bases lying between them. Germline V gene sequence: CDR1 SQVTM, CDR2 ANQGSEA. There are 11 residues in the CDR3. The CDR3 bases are TGCAGCGTTGATCCCGGATATGGCTACACCTTC. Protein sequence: CSVDPGYGYTF. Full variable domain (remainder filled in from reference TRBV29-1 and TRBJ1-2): SAVISQKPSRDICQRGTSLTIQCQVDSQVTMMFWYRQQPGQSLTLIATANQGSEATYESGFVIDKFPISRPNLTFSTLTVSNMSPEDSSIYLCSVDPGYGYTFGSGTRLTVV.

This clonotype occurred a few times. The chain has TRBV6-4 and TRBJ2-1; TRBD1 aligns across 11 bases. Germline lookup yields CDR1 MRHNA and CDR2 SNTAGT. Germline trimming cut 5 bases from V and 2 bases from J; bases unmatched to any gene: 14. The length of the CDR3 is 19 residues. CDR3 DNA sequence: TGTGCCAGCAGTATTTTAGGACAGGGGGCGTCTTTGGCCTACAATGAGCAGTTCTTC. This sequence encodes CASSILGQGASLAYNEQFF.

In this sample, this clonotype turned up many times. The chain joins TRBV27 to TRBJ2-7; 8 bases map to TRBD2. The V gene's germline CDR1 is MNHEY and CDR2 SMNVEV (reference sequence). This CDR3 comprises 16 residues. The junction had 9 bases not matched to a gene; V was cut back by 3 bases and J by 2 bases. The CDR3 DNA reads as TGTGCCAGCAGTTTGTTAGCGGGACTTACCCCCTACGAGCAGTACTTC. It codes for CASSLLAGLTPYEQYF.

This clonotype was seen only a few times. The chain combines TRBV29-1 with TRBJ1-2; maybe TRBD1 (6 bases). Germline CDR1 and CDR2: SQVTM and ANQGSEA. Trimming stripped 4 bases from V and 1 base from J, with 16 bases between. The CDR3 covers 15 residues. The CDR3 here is CSVGLGAVDNYGYTF. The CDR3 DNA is TGCAGCGTTGGATTGGGGGCGGTGGATAACTATGGCTACACCTTC.

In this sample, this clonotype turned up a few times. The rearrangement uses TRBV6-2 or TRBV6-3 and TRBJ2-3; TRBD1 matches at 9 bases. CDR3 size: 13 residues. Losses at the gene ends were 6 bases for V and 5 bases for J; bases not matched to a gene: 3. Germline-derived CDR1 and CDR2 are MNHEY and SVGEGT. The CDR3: CASSWDREDTQYF. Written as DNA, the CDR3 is TGTGCCAGCAGCTGGGACAGGGAAGATACGCAGTATTTT.

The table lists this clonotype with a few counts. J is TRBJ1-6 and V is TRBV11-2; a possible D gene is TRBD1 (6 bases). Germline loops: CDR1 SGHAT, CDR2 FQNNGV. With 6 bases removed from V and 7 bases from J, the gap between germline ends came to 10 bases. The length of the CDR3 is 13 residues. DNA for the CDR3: TGTGCCAGCAGAATGGGGGCGAATTCACCCCTCCACTTT. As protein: CASRMGANSPLHF.

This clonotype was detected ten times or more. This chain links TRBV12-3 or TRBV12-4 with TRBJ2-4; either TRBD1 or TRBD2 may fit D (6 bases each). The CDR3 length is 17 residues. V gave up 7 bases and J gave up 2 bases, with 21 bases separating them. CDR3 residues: CASKRVGGGLTKNIQYF. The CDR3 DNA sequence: TGTGCCAGCAAGAGGGTAGGAGGGGGTTTGACCAAAAACATTCAGTACTTC.

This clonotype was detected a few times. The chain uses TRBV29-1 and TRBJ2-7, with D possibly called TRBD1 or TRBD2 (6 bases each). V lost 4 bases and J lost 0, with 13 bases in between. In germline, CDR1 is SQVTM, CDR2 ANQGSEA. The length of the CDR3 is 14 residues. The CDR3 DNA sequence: TGCAGCGTTGTCGGGGGCGGTAACTCCTACGAGCAGTACTTC. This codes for CSVVGGGNSYEQYF.

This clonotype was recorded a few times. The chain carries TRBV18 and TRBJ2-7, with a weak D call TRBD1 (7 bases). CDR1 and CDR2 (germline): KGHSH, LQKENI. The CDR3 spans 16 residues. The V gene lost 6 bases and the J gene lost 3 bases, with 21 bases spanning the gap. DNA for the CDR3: TGTGCCAGCTCTCAGGGACAGCCGGGGGTTATCTACGAGCAGTACTTC. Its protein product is CASSQGQPGVIYEQYF.

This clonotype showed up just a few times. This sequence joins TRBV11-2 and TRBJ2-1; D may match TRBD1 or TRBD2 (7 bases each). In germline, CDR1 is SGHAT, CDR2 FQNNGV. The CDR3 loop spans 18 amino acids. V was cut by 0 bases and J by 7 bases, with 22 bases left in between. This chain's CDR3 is CASSLDRGGGSLRNEQFF. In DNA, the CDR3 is TGTGCCAGCAGCTTAGATAGAGGGGGCGGGAGTCTGCGGAATGAGCAGTTCTTC.

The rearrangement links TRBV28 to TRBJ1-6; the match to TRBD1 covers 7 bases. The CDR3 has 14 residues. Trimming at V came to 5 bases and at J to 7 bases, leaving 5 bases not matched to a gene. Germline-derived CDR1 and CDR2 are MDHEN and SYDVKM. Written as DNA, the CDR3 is TGTGCCAGCAGTATGACAGGGTTGAATTCACCCCTCCACTTT. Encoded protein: CASSMTGLNSPLHF.

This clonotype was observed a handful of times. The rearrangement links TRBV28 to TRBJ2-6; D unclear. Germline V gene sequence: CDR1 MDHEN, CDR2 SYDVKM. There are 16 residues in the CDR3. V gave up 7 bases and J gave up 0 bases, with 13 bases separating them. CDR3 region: CASTFESLSGANVLTF. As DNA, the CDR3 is TGTGCCAGCACCTTCGAAAGTCTCTCTGGGGCCAACGTCCTGACTTTC. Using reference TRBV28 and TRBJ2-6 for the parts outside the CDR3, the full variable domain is DVKVTQSSRYLVKRTGEKVFLECVQDMDHENMFWYRQDPGLGLRLIYFSYDVKMKEKGDIPEGYSVSREKKERFSLILESASTNQTSMYLCASTFESLSGANVLTFGAGSRLTVL.

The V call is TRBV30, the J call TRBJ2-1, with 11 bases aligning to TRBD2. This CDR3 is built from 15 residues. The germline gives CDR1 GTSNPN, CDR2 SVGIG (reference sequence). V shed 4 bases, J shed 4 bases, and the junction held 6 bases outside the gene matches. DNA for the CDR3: TGTGCCTGGACCATACTAGCGGGAGTTTACAATGAGCAGTTCTTC. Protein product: CAWTILAGVYNEQFF.

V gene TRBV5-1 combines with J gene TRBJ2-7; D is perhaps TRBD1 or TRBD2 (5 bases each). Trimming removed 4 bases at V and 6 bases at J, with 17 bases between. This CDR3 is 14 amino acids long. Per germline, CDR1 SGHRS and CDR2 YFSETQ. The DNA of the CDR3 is TGCGCCAGCAGCCCTGGGCAGCCTGGGGGCGAGCAGTACTTC. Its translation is CASSPGQPGGEQYF. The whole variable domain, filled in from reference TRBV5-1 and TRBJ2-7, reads KAGVTQTPRYLIKTRGQQVTLSCSPISGHRSVSWYQQTPGQGLQFLFEYFSETQRNKGNFPGRFSGRQFSNSRSEMNVSTLELGDSALYLCASSPGQPGGEQYFGPGTRLTVT.

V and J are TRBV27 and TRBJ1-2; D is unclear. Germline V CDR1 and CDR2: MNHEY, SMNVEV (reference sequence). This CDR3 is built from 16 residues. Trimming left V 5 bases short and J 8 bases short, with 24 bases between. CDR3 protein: CASSPSPYIEVGGYTF. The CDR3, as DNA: TGTGCCAGCAGTCCCTCGCCTTACATCGAGGTGGGAGGCTACACCTTC.

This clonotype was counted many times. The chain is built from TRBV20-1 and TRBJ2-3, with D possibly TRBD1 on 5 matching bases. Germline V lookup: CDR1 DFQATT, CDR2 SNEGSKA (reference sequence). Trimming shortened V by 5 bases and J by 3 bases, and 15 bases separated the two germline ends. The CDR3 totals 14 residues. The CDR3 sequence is CSAFFTPGTDTQYF. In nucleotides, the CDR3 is TGCAGTGCTTTTTTCACCCCAGGGACAGATACGCAGTATTTT.

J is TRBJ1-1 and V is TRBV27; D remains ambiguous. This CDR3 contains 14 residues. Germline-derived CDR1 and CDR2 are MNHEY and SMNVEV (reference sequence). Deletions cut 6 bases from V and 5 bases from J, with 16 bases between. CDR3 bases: TGTGCCAGCAGGGGGTGGGGAACGGAGACTGAAGCTTTCTTT. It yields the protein CASRGWGTETEAFF.

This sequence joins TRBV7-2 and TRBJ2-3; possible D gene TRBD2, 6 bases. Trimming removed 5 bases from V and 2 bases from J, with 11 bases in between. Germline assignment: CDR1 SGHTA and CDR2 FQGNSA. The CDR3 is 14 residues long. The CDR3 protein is CASSRGTTTDTQYF. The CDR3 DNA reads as TGTGCCAGCAGCCGGGGGACCACCACAGATACGCAGTATTTT.

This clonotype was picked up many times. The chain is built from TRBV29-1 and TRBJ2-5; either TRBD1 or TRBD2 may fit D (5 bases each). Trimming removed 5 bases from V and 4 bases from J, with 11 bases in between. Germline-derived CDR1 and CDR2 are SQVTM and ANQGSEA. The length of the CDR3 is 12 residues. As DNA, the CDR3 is TGCAGCGTTTCTGGGGGTGGAGAGACCCAGTACTTC. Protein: CSVSGGGETQYF.

Written as DNA, the CDR3 is TGCGCCAGCAGCCCCTCCGGCCCCGGGAACACCATATATTTT. Translation: CASSPSGPGNTIYF. This chain joins TRBV4-3 and TRBJ1-3; D call uncertain. The CDR3 has 14 residues. Germline values: CDR1 LGHNA, CDR2 YSLEER. The germline V and J ends were trimmed by 4 bases and 7 bases, with 14 bases remaining between them.

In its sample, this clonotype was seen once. CDR3 DNA: TGCAGCGTTTCCAATGATGGCTACACCTTC. This encodes CSVSNDGYTF. The chain carries TRBV29-1 and TRBJ1-2; D uncertain. The CDR3 totals 10 residues. V was pared by 5 bases and J by 6 bases, with 7 bases between. Per the germline V gene, CDR1 is SQVTM and CDR2 is ANQGSEA.

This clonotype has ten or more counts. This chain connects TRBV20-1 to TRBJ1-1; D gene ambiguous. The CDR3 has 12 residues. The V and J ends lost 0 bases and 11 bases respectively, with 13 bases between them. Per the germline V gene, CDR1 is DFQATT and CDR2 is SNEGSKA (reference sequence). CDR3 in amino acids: CSARDGSSTAFF. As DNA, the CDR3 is TGCAGTGCTAGAGATGGAAGCAGCACTGCTTTCTTT.

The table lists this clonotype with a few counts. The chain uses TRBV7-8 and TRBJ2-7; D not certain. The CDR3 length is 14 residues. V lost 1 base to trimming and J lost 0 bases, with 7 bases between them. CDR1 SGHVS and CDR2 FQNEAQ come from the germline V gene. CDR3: CASSLVRLSYEQYF. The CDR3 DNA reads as TGTGCCAGCAGCTTAGTTCGACTCTCCTACGAGCAGTACTTC.